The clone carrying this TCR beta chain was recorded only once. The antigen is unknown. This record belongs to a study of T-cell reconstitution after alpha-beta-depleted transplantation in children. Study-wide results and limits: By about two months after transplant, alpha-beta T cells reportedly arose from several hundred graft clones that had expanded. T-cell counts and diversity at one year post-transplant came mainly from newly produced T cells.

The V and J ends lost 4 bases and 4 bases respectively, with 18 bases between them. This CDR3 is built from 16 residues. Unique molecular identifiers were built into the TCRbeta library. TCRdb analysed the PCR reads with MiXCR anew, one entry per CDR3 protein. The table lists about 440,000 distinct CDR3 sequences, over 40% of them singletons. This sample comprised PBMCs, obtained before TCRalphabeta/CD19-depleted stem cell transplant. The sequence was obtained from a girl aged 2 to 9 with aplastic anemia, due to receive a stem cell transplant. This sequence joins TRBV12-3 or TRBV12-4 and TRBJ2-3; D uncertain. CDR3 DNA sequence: TGTGCCAGCAGTTCCCCCGGGCAGATGCACCCAGATACGCAGTATTTT. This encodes CASSSPGQMHPDTQYF.